The 8 T cell receptor beta chains below were found in one sample sequenced in a study of blood T cell repertoires in COVID-19. Clones were sequenced by immunoSEQ multiplex PCR, and TCRdb holds only the in-frame ones, with some missing. The sample shows approximately 250,000 clones, about 82% of them seen only once. The sample consisted of peripheral blood. Source of these receptors: a woman aged 55-70 years with active or convalescent COVID-19.

The rearrangement links TRBV20-1 to TRBJ2-1; 9 nucleotides match TRBD2. This CDR3 spans 16 amino acids. The V gene's germline CDR1 is DFQATT and CDR2 SNEGSKA (reference sequence). The V segment lost 3 bases and the J segment 2 bases; nucleotides outside the gene matches: 8. As DNA, the CDR3 is TGCAGTGCTAGTCTAAGCGGGAGGCACCCCTACAATGAGCAGTTCTTC. The encoded protein is CSASLSGRHPYNEQFF.

The genes are TRBV18 and TRBJ1-6; 9 nucleotides align to TRBD1. The ends lost 5 bases at V and 2 bases at J; junction bases unmatched: 4. There are 16 residues in the CDR3. CDR1 KGHSH and CDR2 LQKENI come from the germline V gene. CDR3 nucleotide sequence: TGTGCCAGCTCAGCTACAGGGGGCGCCTATAATTCACCCCTCCACTTT. Translating gives CASSATGGAYNSPLHF.

This chain links TRBV4-2 with TRBJ2-2, with TRBD1 as a possible D gene (7 bases). The CDR3 totals 13 residues. Trimming removed 6 bases at V and 6 bases at J, with 11 bases between. Germline assignment: CDR1 LGHNA and CDR2 YNFKEQ. In nucleotides, the CDR3 is TGTGCCAGCAGGCCAGGGGGGTCCGGGGAGCTGTTTTTT. This codes for CASRPGGSGELFF.

The V call is TRBV11-3, the J call TRBJ2-3; 11 bases agree with TRBD2. The CDR3 length is 17 residues. V shed 5 bases, J shed 4 bases, and the junction held 11 bases outside the gene matches. CDR1 is SGHNT, CDR2 YENEEA, per germline. The CDR3 sequence is CASSRSLAGGPSDTQYF. The DNA for the CDR3 is TGTGCCAGCAGCCGAAGCCTAGCGGGAGGCCCCTCAGATACGCAGTATTTT.

The chain carries TRBV7-8 and TRBJ1-5; D unresolved. The V end lost 4 bases, the J end lost 0 bases, and 10 bases lay between the germline ends. The CDR3 length is 15 residues. From germline, CDR1 is SGHVS and CDR2 FQNEAQ. The CDR3 sequence: CASSSDTDSNQPQHF. In DNA, the CDR3 is TGTGCCAGCAGCTCCGACACCGATAGCAATCAGCCCCAGCATTTT.

V gene TRBV14 combines with J gene TRBJ1-4; D not resolved. Trimming took 0 bases from V and 6 from J, leaving 8 bases between them. Per the germline V gene, CDR1 is SGHDN and CDR2 is FVKESK. The CDR3 covers 14 residues. The CDR3: CASSQDLGDEKLFF. The CDR3 DNA is TGTGCCAGCAGCCAAGATTTGGGAGATGAAAAACTGTTTTTT.

This chain joins TRBV10-3 and TRBJ1-1; 8 nucleotides line up with TRBD1. V was pared by 5 bases and J by 5 bases, with 4 bases of the junction left unmatched. CDR1 and CDR2 (germline): ENHRY, SYGVKD. The CDR3 is 13 residues long. CDR3 in amino acids: CAISRQGRTEAFF. CDR3 DNA sequence: TGTGCCATCAGTCGACAGGGGAGAACTGAAGCTTTCTTT.

CDR3 DNA: TGCACCAGCAGCCAAGTTGGTCAGGAGCGGGGAACCTACAATGAGCAGTTCTTC. As protein: CTSSQVGQERGTYNEQFF. The chain uses TRBV1 and TRBJ2-1; TRBD2 reflects the table's D call only, with no check against the DNA. TRBV1 is designated a pseudogene. The CDR3 consists of 18 residues.